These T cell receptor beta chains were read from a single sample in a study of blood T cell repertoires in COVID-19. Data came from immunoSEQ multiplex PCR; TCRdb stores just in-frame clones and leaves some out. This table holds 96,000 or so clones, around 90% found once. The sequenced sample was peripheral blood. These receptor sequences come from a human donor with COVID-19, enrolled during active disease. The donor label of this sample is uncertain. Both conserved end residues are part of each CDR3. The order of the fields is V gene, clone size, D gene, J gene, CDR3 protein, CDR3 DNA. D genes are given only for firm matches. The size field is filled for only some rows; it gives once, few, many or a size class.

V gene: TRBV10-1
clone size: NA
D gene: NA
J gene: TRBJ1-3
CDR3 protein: CASSSSSGNTIYF
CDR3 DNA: TGCGCCAGCAGTTCGAGCTCTGGAAACACCATATATTTT

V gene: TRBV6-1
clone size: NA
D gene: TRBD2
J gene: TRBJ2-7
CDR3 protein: CASSEAGGGASDEQYF
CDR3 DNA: TGTGCCAGCAGTGAAGCGGGCGGGGGGGCCAGCGACGAGCAGTACTTC

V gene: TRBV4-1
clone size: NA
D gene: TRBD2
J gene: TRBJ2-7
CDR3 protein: CASSQERLAGAYEQYF
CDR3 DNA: TGCGCCAGCAGCCAAGAGAGGCTAGCGGGGGCCTACGAGCAGTACTTC

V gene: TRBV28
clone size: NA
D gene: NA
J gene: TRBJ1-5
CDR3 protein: CASSFMSNQPQHF
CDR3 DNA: TGTGCCAGCAGTTTTATGAGCAATCAGCCCCAGCATTTT

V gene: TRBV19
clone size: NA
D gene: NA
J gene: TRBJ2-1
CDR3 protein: CASSAPSRGISYNEQFF
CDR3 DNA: TGTGCCAGTAGTGCCCCCTCACGGGGGATTTCCTACAATGAGCAGTTCTTC

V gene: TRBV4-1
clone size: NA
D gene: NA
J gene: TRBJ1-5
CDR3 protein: CASSHYKGQGGQPQHF
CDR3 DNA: TGCGCCAGCAGCCATTACAAGGGGCAGGGAGGACAGCCCCAGCATTTT

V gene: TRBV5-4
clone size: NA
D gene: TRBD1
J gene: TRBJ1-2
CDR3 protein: CASSSGTGVQQGYGYTF
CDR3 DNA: TGTGCCAGCAGCTCGGGGACAGGAGTCCAACAAGGCTATGGCTACACCTTC

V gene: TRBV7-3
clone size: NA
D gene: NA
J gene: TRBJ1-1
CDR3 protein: CASSSEPTAVEAFF
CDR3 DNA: TGTGCCAGCAGCTCTGAGCCTACAGCAGTTGAAGCTTTCTTT

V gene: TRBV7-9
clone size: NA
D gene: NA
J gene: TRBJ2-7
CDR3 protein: CASSDRTAYEQYF
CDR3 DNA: TGTGCCAGCAGTGACAGGACTGCCTACGAGCAGTACTTC

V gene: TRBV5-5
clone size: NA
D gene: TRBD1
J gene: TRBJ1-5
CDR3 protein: CASSLRWGQSNQPQHF
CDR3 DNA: TGTGCCAGCAGCTTAAGGTGGGGACAGAGCAATCAGCCCCAGCATTTT

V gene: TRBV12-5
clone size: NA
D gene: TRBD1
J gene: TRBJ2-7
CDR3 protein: CASAFGGTGVAEQYF
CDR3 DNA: TGTGCTAGTGCCTTCGGGGGGACAGGGGTAGCCGAGCAGTACTTC

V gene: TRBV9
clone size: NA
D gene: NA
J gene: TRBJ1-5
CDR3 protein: CASSVDKTDGNQPQHF
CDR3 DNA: TGTGCCAGCAGCGTAGATAAGACAGACGGCAATCAGCCCCAGCATTTT

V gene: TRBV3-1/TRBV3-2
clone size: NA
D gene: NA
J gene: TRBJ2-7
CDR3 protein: CASSPDAGPYEQYF
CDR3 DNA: TGTGCCAGCAGCCCAGACGCAGGTCCCTACGAGCAGTACTTC

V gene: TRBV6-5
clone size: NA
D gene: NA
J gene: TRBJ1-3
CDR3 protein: CASSYSGLSGNTIYF
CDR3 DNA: TGTGCCAGCAGTTACTCCGGACTATCTGGAAACACCATATATTTT

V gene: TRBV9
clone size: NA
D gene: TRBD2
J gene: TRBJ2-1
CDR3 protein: CASALGAGLNEQFF
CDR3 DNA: TGTGCCAGCGCACTAGGGGCGGGACTAAATGAGCAGTTCTTC

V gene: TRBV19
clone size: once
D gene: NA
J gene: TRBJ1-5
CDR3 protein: CASSIGKSSDQPQHF
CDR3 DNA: TGTGCCAGTAGTATTGGGAAGTCTAGCGATCAGCCCCAGCATTTT

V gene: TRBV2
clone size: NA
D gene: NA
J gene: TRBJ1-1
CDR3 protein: CASKARAVNTEAFF
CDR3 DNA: TGTGCCAGCAAGGCCAGGGCAGTGAACACTGAAGCTTTCTTT

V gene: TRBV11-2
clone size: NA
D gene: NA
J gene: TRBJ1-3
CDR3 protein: CASSADRDGNTIYF
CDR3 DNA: TGTGCCAGCAGCGCCGACAGAGATGGAAACACCATATATTTT

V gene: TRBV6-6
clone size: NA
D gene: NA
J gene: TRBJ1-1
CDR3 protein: CASSPRNTEAFF
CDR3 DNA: TGTGCCAGCAGCCCGCGCAACACTGAAGCTTTCTTT

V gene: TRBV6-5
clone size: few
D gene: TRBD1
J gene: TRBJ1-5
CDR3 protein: CASNSGTGGNQPQHF
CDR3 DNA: TGTGCCAGCAACTCGGGGACAGGGGGCAATCAGCCCCAGCATTTT

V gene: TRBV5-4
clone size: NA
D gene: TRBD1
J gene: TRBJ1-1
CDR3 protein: CASSEGQGNTEAFF
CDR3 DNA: TGTGCCAGCAGCGAGGGACAGGGTAACACTGAAGCTTTCTTT

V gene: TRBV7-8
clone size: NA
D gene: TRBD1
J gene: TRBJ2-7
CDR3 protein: CASRTTRPGQGRTYEQYF
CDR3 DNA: TGTGCCAGCAGAACAACCCGACCGGGACAGGGCCGAACCTACGAGCAGTACTTC

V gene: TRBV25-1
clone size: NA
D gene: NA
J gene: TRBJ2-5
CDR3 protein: CASSLETQYF
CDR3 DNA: TGTGCCAGCAGTCTAGAGACCCAGTACTTC

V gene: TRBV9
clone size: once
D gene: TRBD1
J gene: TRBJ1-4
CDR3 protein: CASSTPGQGNEKLFF
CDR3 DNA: TGTGCCAGCAGCACCCCGGGACAGGGTAATGAAAAACTGTTTTTT

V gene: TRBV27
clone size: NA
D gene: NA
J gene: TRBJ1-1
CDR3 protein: CASSPSQGGEAFF
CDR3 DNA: TGTGCCAGCAGTCCCTCACAGGGCGGGGAAGCTTTCTTT

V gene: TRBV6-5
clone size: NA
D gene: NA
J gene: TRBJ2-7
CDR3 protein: CASRLVHEQYF
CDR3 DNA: TGTGCCAGCAGACTAGTGCACGAGCAGTACTTC

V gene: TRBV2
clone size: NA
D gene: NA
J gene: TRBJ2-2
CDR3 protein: CASRGLETGELFF
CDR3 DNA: TGTGCCAGCAGGGGGCTGGAGACCGGGGAGCTGTTTTTT

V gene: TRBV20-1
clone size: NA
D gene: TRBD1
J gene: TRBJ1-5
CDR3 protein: CSASGPQGVFQPQHF
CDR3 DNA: TGCAGTGCTAGTGGGCCTCAGGGGGTTTTTCAGCCCCAGCATTTT

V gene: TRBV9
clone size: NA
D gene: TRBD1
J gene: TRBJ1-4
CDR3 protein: CASSTDRDFEKLFF
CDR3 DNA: TGTGCCAGCAGCACGGACAGGGACTTCGAAAAACTGTTTTTT

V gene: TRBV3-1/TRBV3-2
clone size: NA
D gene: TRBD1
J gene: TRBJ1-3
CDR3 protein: CASSRGTAVSGNTIYF
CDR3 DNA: TGTGCCAGCAGCCGGGGGACAGCCGTCTCTGGAAACACCATATATTTT

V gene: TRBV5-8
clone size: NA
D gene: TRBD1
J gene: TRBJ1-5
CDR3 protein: CASRTTGAGQPQHF
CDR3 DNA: TGTGCCAGCAGAACGACAGGGGCCGGTCAGCCCCAGCATTTT

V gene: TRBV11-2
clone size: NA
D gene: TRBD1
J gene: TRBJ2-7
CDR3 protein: CASSLAPGDRGGWRQYF
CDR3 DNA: TGTGCCAGCAGCTTAGCTCCCGGAGACAGGGGCGGTTGGCGGCAGTACTTC

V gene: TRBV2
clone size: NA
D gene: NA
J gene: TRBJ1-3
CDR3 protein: CASKVARTDLGNTIYF
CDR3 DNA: TGTGCCAGCAAAGTCGCCAGGACTGATCTGGGAAACACCATATATTTT

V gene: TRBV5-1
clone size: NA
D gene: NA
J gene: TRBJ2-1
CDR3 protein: CASSLTGRIGNEQFF
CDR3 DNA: TGCGCCAGCAGCTTGACAGGGCGTATAGGCAATGAGCAGTTCTTC

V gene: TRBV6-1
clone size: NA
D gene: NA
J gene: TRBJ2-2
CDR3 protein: CASSEQGRTGELFF
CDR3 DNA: TGTGCCAGCAGTGAACAGGGAAGGACCGGGGAGCTGTTTTTT

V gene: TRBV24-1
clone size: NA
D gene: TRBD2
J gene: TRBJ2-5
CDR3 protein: CATSDSSGGPGAQYF
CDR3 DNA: TGTGCCACCAGTGATTCTAGCGGGGGGCCCGGGGCCCAGTACTTC

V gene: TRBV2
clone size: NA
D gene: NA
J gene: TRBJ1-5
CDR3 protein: CASSEREIYQPQHF
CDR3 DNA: TGTGCCAGCAGTGAAAGAGAGATCTATCAGCCCCAGCATTTT

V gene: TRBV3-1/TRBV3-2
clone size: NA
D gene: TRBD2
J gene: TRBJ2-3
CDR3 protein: CASSHTAGVGDTQYF
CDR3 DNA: TGTGCCAGCAGCCATACAGCGGGAGTGGGTGATACGCAGTATTTT

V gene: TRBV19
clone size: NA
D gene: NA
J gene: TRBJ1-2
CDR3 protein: CASSGGAGDYYGYTF
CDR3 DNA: TGTGCCAGTAGTGGTGGTGCGGGGGACTACTATGGCTACACCTTC

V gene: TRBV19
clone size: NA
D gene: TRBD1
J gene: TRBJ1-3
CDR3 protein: CASSIPGQDGDSGNTIYF
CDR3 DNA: TGTGCCAGTAGTATCCCAGGACAGGACGGCGACTCCGGAAACACCATATATTTT

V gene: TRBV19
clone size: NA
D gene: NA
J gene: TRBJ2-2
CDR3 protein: CASNYGGANTGELFF
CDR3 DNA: TGTGCCAGTAACTACGGGGGAGCCAACACCGGGGAGCTGTTTTTT

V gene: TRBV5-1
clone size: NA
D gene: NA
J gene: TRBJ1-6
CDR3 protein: CASSLGLRGSPLHF
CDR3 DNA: TGCGCCAGCAGCTTGGGACTCCGCGGTTCACCCCTCCACTTT

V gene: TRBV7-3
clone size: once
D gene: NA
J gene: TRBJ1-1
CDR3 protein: CASSPGGGVAFF
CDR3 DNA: TGTGCCAGCAGCCCAGGTGGGGGGGTGGCTTTCTTT

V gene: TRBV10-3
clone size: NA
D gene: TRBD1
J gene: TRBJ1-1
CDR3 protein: CATTLAPGQPTENTEAFF
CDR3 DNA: TGTGCCACCACCCTCGCCCCGGGACAGCCCACCGAGAACACTGAAGCTTTCTTT

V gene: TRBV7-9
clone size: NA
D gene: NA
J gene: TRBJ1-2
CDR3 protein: CASSYPRGGYTF
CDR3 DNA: TGTGCCAGCAGCTATCCCCGCGGGGGCTACACCTTC

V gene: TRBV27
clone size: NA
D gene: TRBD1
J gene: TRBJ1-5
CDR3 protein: CASSLTPDRAFRNQPQHF
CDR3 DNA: TGTGCCAGCAGTTTGACTCCTGACAGGGCCTTCCGCAATCAGCCCCAGCATTTT

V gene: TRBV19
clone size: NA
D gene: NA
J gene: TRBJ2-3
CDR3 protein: CASSPPDRLDTQYF
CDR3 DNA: TGTGCCAGTAGCCCCCCCGACAGGTTAGATACGCAGTATTTT

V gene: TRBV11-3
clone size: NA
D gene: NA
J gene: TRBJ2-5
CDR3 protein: CASSPPGETQYF
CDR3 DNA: TGTGCCAGCAGCCCCCCAGGGGAGACCCAGTACTTC

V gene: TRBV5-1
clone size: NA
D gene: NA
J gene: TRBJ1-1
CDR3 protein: CASSLSGGRDTEAFF
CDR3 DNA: TGCGCCAGCAGCTTGTCGGGGGGCAGGGACACTGAAGCTTTCTTT

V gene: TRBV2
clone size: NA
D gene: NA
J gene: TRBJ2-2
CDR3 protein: CASRRSLNTGELFF
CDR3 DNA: TGTGCCAGCAGGCGGTCGCTTAACACCGGGGAGCTGTTTTTT

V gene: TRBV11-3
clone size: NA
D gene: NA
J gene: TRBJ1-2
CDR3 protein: CASSPLRPFTNYGYTF
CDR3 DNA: TGTGCCAGCAGCCCCCTGCGGCCGTTTACTAACTATGGCTACACCTTC

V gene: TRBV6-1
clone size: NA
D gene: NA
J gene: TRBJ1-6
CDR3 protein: CASSPNRNSPLHF
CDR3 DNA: TGTGCCAGCAGCCCAAACAGGAATTCACCCCTCCACTTT

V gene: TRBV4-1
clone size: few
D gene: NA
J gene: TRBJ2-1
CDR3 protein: CASSPAKGGRGNEQFF
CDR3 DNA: TGCGCCAGCAGCCCAGCCAAGGGGGGGAGAGGGAATGAGCAGTTCTTC

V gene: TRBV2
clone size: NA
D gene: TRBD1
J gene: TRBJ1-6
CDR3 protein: CASSEGQGLSPLHF
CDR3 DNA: TGTGCCAGCAGTGAAGGACAGGGGTTATCACCCCTCCACTTT

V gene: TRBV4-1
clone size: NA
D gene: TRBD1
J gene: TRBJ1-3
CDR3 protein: CASSLSRGYGNTIYF
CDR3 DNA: TGCGCCAGCAGCCTATCCAGGGGGTACGGAAACACCATATATTTT

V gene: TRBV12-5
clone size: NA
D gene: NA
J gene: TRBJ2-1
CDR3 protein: CASGSGSGSYNEQFF
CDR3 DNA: TGTGCTAGTGGTTCCGGCTCGGGGTCCTACAATGAGCAGTTCTTC

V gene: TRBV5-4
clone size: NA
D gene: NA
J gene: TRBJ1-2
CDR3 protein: CASSFGHRNYGYTF
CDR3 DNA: TGTGCCAGCAGCTTCGGACATCGAAACTATGGCTACACCTTC

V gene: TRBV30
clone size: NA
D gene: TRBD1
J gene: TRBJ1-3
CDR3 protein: CALGGRAGNTIYF
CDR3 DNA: TGTGCCTTAGGGGGCAGGGCTGGAAACACCATATATTTT